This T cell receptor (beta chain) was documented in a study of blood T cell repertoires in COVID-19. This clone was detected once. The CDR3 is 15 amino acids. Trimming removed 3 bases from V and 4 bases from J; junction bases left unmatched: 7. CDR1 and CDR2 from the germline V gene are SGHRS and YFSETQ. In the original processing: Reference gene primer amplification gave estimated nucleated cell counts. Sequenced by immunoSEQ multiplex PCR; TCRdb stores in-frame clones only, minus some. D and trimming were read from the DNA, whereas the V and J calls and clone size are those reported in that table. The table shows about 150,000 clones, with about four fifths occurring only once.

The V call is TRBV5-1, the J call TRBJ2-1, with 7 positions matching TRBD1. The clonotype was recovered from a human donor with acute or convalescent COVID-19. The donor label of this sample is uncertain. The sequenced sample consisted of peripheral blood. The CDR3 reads CASSSTGQAYNEQFF. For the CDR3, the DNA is TGCGCCAGCAGCTCGACCGGACAGGCGTACAATGAGCAGTTCTTC.